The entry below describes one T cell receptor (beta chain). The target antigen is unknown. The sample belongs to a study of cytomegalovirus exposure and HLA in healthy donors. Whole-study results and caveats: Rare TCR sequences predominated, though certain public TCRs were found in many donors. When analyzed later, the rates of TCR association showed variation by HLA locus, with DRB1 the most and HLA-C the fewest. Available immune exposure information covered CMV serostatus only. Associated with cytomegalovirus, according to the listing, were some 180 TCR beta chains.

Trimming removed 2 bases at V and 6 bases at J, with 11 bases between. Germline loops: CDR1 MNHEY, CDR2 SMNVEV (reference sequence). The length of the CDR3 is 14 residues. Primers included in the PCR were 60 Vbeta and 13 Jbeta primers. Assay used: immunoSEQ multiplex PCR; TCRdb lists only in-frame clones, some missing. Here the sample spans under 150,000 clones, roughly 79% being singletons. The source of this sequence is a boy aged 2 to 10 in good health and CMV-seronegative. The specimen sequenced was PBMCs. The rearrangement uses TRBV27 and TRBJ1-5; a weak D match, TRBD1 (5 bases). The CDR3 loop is CASSLLSGFQPQHF. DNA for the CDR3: TGTGCCAGCAGTTTACTCTCAGGGTTTCAGCCCCAGCATTTT.